The subject of this entry is one T cell receptor beta chain. Antigen unknown. Germline V gene lookup returns CDR1 SGHRS and CDR2 YFSETQ. The V end lost 1 base, the J end lost 2 bases, and 9 bases lay between the germline ends. There are 15 residues in the CDR3. This record belongs to a study of OX40 agonist ivuxolimab in advanced cancers. Looking at the study overall: An agonistic anti-OX40 (CD134) antibody, ivuxolimab, was used to treat the patients. Three patients responded partially, comprising one with hepatocellular carcinoma and two with cutaneous melanoma.

Whole-study results and caveats: Those patients achieving a partial response at 0.1-3.0 mg/kg showed among the lowest clonal expansion.

Assay used: immunoSEQ multiplex PCR; TCRdb lists only in-frame clones, some missing. Of 80,000 to 95,000 clones detected, about 91% appear once; the ten largest clones hold more than 0.5%. The sample was CD4+ or CD8+ T cells sorted from blood, taken in a trial of the OX40 agonist ivuxolimab. The TCR originated in an adult with an advanced solid tumor such as melanoma, head and neck, liver or kidney cancer. The chain combines TRBV5-1 with TRBJ2-2; D remains unclear. DNA for the CDR3: TGCGCCAGCAGCTTGCAACCCACAAACACCGGGGAGCTGTTTTTT. Residues: CASSLQPTNTGELFF.